Below are 19 T cell receptor beta chains sequenced from a single sample in a study of OX40 agonist ivuxolimab in advanced cancers. Some clones are missing from TCRdb's copy, which holds only in-frame ones; the method was immunoSEQ multiplex PCR. The repertoire holds just under 95,000 clones, with about nine tenths as singletons. This specimen consisted of CD4+ or CD8+ T cells sorted from blood, obtained in a trial of the OX40 agonist ivuxolimab. These TCRs come from an adult with an advanced solid tumor such as melanoma, head and neck, liver or kidney cancer.

The V call is TRBV27, the J call TRBJ2-3; unclear D gene. The CDR3 runs to 16 residues. Trimming pared 3 bases from V and 0 bases from J, leaving 13 bases between. CDR1 is MNHEY and CDR2 is SMNVEV in the germline V gene (reference sequence). The CDR3 DNA follows: TGTGCCAGCAGTTTTGAAGGAGCACCTAGCACAGATACGCAGTATTTT. It yields the protein CASSFEGAPSTDTQYF.

V and J are TRBV5-1 and TRBJ2-5; 10 bases map to TRBD1. The V and J ends lost 0 bases and 5 bases, in that order; junction bases with no gene match: 7. CDR3 size: 16 residues. Germline V gene lookup returns CDR1 SGHRS and CDR2 YFSETQ. The CDR3 bases are TGCGCCAGCAGCTTGGGGACAGGGGGGAGAGGTGAGACCCAGTACTTC. It translates to CASSLGTGGRGETQYF.

This clone was observed a single time. The chain joins TRBV27 to TRBJ2-1; the match to TRBD1 covers 10 bases. The germline V gene encodes CDR1 MNHEY and CDR2 SMNVEV (reference sequence). This CDR3 contains 13 residues. The V and J ends lost 4 bases and 11 bases, in that order; junction bases with no gene match: 5. The CDR3 bases are TGTGCCAGCAGTTCGGCGACAGGGGGCAAGCAGTTCTTC. This sequence encodes CASSSATGGKQFF.

This chain joins TRBV2 and TRBJ2-1; D is uncertain. CDR3 length: 12 amino acids. In germline, CDR1 is SNHLY, CDR2 FYNNEI. Trimming took 3 bases from V and 7 from J, leaving 7 bases between them. The CDR3 DNA reads as TGTGCCAGCAGTGACTACGTTAATGAGCAGTTCTTC. Translated: CASSDYVNEQFF.

Comment on this clone: Compared with germline, one end of the junction differs, possibly owing to a read error. The rearrangement uses TRBV10-3 and TRBJ1-5; tentatively, D is TRBD1 (6 bases). This CDR3 comprises 14 residues. Per the germline V gene, CDR1 is ENHRY and CDR2 is SYGVKD. This CDR3 is CAISGQEQNRPQHF. The CDR3 DNA sequence: TGTGCCATCAGTGGACAGGAGCAAAATCGGCCCCAGCATTTT.

The chain couples TRBV5-1 to TRBJ2-3; TRBD1 matches at 8 bases. CDR1 and CDR2 (germline): SGHRS, YFSETQ. Trimming took 0 bases from V and 5 from J; bases not matched to a gene: 5. This CDR3 has 15 amino acids. Here the CDR3 reads CASSLAAGGRDTQYF. DNA for the CDR3: TGCGCCAGCAGCTTGGCGGCAGGGGGCCGAGATACGCAGTATTTT.

This chain connects TRBV6-4 to TRBJ1-4; weak D call: TRBD1 (6 bases). The CDR3 is 19 amino acids. Trimming left V 2 bases short and J 2 bases short, with 21 bases between. CDR1 is MRHNA, CDR2 SNTAGT, per germline. In DNA form, the CDR3 reads TGTGCCAGCAGTGACACAGGAGACAGGTATTGGTCGACTAATGAAAAACTGTTTTTT. It translates to CASSDTGDRYWSTNEKLFF.

V usage is TRBV7-2 and J usage is TRBJ1-2; 7 bases agree with TRBD1. The CDR3 is 14 residues long. V lost 4 bases to trimming and J lost 2 bases; unmatched junction nucleotides: 4. Germline V gives CDR1 SGHTA, CDR2 FQGNSA. CDR3 loop: CASSWKTGNYGYTF. For the CDR3, the DNA is TGTGCCAGCAGCTGGAAGACAGGGAACTATGGCTACACCTTC.

The gene calls are TRBV9 and TRBJ1-2, with D perhaps TRBD1 (5 bases). The CDR3 totals 17 residues. CDR1 and CDR2 from the germline V gene are SGDLS and YYNGEE. Trimming shortened V by 0 bases and J by 4 bases, and 19 bases separated the two germline ends. The CDR3 DNA is TGTGCCAGCAGCGTAGCCTCGACGGGGGGTCGGACCTATGGCTACACCTTC. This encodes CASSVASTGGRTYGYTF.

The J gene is TRBJ2-1, the V gene TRBV4-3, with a possible D match to TRBD2 (5 bases). CDR3 length: 14 residues. Germline assignment: CDR1 LGHNA and CDR2 YSLEER. Trimming shortened V by 1 base and J by 6 bases, and 10 bases separated the two germline ends. CDR3 protein: CASSQVETTNEQFF. DNA for the CDR3: TGCGCCAGCAGCCAAGTAGAGACTACCAATGAGCAGTTCTTC.

The V gene is TRBV7-2, the J gene TRBJ2-7; TRBD2 matches at 8 bases. The trim removed 2 bases at V and 5 bases at J, leaving 17 bases unmatched. The length of the CDR3 is 18 residues. Germline lookup yields CDR1 SGHTA and CDR2 FQGNSA. The CDR3 coding sequence is TGTGCCAGCAGCTTATCCTGGGGTAGCGGGGCGGCCCGGCACGAGCAGTACTTC. Protein sequence: CASSLSWGSGAARHEQYF. Filled out from reference TRBV7-2 and TRBJ2-7, the complete variable domain reads GAGVSQSPSNKVTEKGKDVELRCDPISGHTALYWYRQSLGQGLEFLIYFQGNSAPDKSGLPSDRFSAERTGGSVSTLTIQRTQQEDSAVYLCASSLSWGSGAARHEQYFGPGTRLTVT.

This sequence joins TRBV15 and TRBJ1-3; D uncertain. Germline V lookup: CDR1 LNHNV, CDR2 YYDKDF (reference sequence). The V gene lost 0 bases and the J gene lost 0 bases, with 12 bases spanning the gap. There are 17 residues in the CDR3. The CDR3 protein is CATSRDLQATSGNTIYF. The CDR3 DNA follows: TGTGCCACCAGCAGAGATCTTCAGGCTACCTCTGGAAACACCATATATTTT.

The chain is built from TRBV5-5 and TRBJ1-3; D is undetermined. With 4 bases removed from V and 0 bases from J, the gap between germline ends came to 8 bases. CDR1 SGHKS and CDR2 YYEKEE come from the germline V gene (reference sequence). The CDR3 is 14 residues long. The CDR3, as DNA: TGTGCCAGCAGCCCGGACTTCTCTGGAAACACCATATATTTT. This codes for CASSPDFSGNTIYF.

The chain recombines TRBV6-4 with TRBJ1-1; D not certain. CDR1 is MRHNA and CDR2 is SNTAGT in the germline V gene. The CDR3 length is 13 residues. V was trimmed by 6 bases and J by 4 bases, leaving 12 bases between them. CDR3 bases: TGTGCCAGCAGCGCCTATGTGGGCACTGAAGCTTTCTTT. It translates to CASSAYVGTEAFF.

The chain has TRBV5-1 and TRBJ2-2; unclear D gene. The CDR3 runs 14 residues. V was pared by 2 bases and J by 7 bases, with 12 bases between. Per the germline V gene, CDR1 is SGHRS and CDR2 is YFSETQ. CDR3 bases: TGCGCCAGCAGCTTCGAAGTAGGGATCGGGGAGCTGTTTTTT. It yields the protein CASSFEVGIGELFF.

The rearrangement uses TRBV6-1 and TRBJ2-1; 11 positions agree with TRBD1. The CDR3 is 15 amino acids. Germline CDR1 MNHNS, CDR2 SASEGT. V dropped 10 bases and J dropped 6; count of bases not matched to a gene: 11. The DNA of the CDR3 is TGTGCCACCAACACGGGGGGGACAGGGGGCAATGAGCAGTTCTTC. It encodes CATNTGGTGGNEQFF.

The chain uses TRBV7-2 and TRBJ2-7, with TRBD2 as a possible D gene (5 bases). CDR1 is SGHTA and CDR2 is FQGNSA in the germline V gene. The CDR3 has 15 amino acids. V shed 5 bases and J shed 7 bases, with 21 bases lying between them. The DNA for the CDR3 is TGTGCCAGCAGCCCCCGGACTGGGATGTTGGGGGAGCAGTACTTC. This translates into CASSPRTGMLGEQYF.

The gene calls are TRBV7-8 and TRBJ1-1, with TRBD1 matching 9 bases. This CDR3 has 19 amino acids. The germline V gene has CDR1 SGHVS and CDR2 FQNEAQ. The ends lost 2 bases at V and 3 bases at J; junction bases unmatched: 16. The CDR3 DNA reads as TGTGCCAGCAGCTTATTCTCTCCAAACCCGACAGGGGGGTACACTGAAGCTTTCTTT. This gives the protein CASSLFSPNPTGGYTEAFF.

V gene TRBV10-2 combines with J gene TRBJ1-2, with a weak D call TRBD1 (5 bases). The CDR3 contains 14 residues. Deletions cut 2 bases from V and 3 bases from J, with 10 bases between. Per the germline V gene, CDR1 is WSHSY and CDR2 is SAAADI. CDR3 bases: TGCGCCAGCAGTGAGATGGGGGGGTACTATGGCTACACCTTC. Its translation: CASSEMGGYYGYTF.